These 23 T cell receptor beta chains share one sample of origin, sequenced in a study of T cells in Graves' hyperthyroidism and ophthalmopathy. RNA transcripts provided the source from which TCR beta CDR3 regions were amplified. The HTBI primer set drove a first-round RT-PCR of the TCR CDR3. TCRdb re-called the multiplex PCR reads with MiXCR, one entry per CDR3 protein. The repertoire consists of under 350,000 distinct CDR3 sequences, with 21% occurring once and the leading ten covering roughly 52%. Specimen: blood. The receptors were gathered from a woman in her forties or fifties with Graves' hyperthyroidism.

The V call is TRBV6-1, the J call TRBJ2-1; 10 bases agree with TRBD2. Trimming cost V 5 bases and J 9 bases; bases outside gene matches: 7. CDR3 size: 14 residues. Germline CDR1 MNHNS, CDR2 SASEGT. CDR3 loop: CASSRTSGSSEQFF. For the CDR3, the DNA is TGTGCCAGCAGTCGGACTAGCGGCTCCTCTGAGCAGTTCTTC.

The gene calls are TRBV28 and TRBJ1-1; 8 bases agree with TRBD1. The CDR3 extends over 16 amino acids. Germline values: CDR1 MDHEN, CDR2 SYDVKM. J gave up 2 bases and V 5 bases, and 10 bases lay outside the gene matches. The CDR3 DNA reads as TGTGCCAGCAGTACAGTACAGGGACAGGTAAACACTGAAGCTTTCTTT. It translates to CASSTVQGQVNTEAFF.

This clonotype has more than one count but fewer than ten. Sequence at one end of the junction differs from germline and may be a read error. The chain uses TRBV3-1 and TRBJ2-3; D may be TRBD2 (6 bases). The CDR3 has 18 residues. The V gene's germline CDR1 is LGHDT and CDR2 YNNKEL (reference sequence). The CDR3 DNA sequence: TGTGCCAGCAGCCAACGGGTACCTAGCGAGTCCCGCACAGGTACGCAGTATTTT. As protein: CASSQRVPSESRTGTQYF.

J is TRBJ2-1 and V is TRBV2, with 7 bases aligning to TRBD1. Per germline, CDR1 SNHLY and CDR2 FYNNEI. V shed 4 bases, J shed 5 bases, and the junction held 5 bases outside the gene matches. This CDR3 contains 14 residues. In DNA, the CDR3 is TGTGCCAGCAGTGCCCGGACAGGTAACAATGAGCAGTTCTTC. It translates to CASSARTGNNEQFF.

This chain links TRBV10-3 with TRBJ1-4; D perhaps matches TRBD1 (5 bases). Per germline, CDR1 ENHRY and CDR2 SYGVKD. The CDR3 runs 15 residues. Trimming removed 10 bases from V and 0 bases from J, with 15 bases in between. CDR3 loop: CATKAGLATNEKLFF. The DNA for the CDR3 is TGTGCCACCAAAGCGGGGCTAGCAACTAATGAAAAACTGTTTTTT.

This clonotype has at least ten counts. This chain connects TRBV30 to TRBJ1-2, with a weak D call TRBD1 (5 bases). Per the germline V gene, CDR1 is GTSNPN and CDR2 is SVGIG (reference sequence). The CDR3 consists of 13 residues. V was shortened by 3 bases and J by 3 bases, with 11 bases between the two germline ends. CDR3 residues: CAWSLGTDYGYTF. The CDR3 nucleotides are TGTGCCTGGAGCCTCGGGACTGACTATGGCTACACCTTC. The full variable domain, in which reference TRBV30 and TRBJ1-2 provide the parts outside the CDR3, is SQTIHQWPATLVQPVGSPLSLECTVEGTSNPNLYWYRQAAGRGLQLLFYSVGIGQISSEVPQNLSASRPQDRQFILSSKKLLLSDSGFYLCAWSLGTDYGYTFGSGTRLTVV.

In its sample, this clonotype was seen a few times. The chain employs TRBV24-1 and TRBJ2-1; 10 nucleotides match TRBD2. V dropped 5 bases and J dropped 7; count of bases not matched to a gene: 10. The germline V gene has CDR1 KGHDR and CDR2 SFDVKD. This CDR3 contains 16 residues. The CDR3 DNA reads TGTGCCACCAGTGGGGCAAGCGGGAGGGGTGGGAATGAGCAGTTCTTC. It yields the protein CATSGASGRGGNEQFF.

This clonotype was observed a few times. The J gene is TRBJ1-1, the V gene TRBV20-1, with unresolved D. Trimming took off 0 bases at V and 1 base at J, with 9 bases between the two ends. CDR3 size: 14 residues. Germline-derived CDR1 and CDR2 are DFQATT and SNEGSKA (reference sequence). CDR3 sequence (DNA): TGCAGTGCTAGAGAAAGGACGGCGAACACTGAAGCTTTCTTT. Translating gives CSARERTANTEAFF.

CDR3: CSVVPGQGPGANVLTF. CDR3 in DNA: TGCAGCGTTGTTCCAGGACAGGGGCCTGGGGCCAACGTCCTGACTTTC. The rearrangement joins TRBV29-1 to TRBJ2-6; 9 positions match TRBD1. The CDR3 totals 16 residues. The V gene end was trimmed by 4 bases and the J gene end by 2 bases; junction bases not matched to a gene: 6. Germline lookup yields CDR1 SQVTM and CDR2 ANQGSEA.

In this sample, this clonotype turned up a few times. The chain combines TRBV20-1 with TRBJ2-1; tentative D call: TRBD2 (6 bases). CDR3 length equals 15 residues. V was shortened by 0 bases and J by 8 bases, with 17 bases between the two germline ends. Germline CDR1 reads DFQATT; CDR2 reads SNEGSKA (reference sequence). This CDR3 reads CSARDFSTGADEQFF. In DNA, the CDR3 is TGCAGTGCTAGAGATTTTTCCACGGGAGCCGATGAGCAGTTCTTC.

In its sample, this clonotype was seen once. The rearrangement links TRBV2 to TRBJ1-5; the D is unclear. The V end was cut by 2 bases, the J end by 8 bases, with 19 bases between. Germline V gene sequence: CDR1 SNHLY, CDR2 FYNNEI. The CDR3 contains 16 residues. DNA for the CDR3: TGTGCCAGCAGTGAAATGGAGATCCAACGATGGGAGCCCCAGCATTTT. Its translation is CASSEMEIQRWEPQHF.

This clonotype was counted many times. In DNA, the CDR3 is TGCAGTGCTCCGGGACTAGCGGGACAAGAGACCCAGTACTTC. Its translation: CSAPGLAGQETQYF. This chain connects TRBV20-1 to TRBJ2-5, with 13 bases aligning to TRBD2. Per germline, CDR1 DFQATT and CDR2 SNEGSKA (reference sequence). The CDR3 length is 14 residues. Germline trimming cut 5 bases from V and 2 bases from J; bases unmatched to any gene: 2.

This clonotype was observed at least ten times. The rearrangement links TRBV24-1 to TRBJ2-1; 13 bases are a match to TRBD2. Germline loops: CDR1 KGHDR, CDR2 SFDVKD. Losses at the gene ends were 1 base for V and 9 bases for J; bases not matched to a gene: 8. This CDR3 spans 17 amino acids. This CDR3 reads CATSDFGTSGMSGEQFF. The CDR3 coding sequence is TGTGCCACCAGTGATTTTGGGACTAGCGGGATGTCTGGTGAGCAGTTCTTC.

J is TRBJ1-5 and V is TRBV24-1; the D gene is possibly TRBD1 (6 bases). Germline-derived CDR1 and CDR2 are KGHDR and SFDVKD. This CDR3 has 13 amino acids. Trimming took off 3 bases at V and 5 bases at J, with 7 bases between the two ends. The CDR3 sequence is CATSDPGDQPQHF. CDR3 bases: TGTGCCACCAGTGATCCAGGGGATCAGCCCCAGCATTTT.

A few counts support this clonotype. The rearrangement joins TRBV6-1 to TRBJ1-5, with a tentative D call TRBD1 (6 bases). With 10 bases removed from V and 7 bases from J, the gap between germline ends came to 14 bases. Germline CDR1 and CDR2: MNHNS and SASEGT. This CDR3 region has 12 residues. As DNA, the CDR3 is TGTGCCACATTGGGGGGCGGGCAGCCCCAGCATTTT. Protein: CATLGGGQPQHF.

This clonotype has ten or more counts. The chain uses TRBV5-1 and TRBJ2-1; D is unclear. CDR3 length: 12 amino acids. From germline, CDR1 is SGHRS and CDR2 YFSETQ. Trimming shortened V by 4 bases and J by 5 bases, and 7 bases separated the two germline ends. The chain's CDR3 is CASSKGNNEQFF. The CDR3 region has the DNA TGCGCCAGCAGCAAGGGCAACAATGAGCAGTTCTTC.

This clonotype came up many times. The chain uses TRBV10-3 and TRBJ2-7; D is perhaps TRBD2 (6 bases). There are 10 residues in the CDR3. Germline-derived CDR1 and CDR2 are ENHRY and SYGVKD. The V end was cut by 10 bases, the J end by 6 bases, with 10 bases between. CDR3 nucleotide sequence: TGTGCCACCGGCGGGATCGAGCAGTACTTC. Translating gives CATGGIEQYF.

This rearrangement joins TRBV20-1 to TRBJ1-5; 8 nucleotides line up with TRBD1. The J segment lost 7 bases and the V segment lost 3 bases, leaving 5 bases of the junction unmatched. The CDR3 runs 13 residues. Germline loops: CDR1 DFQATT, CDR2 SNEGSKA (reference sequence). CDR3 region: CSARRDRWQPQHF. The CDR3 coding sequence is TGCAGTGCTAGGCGGGACAGGTGGCAGCCCCAGCATTTT.

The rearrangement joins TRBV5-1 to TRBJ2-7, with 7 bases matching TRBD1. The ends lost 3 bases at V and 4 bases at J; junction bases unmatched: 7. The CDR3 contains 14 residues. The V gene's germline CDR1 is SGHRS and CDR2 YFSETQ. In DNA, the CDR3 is TGCGCCAGCAGCTGGGACAGCACCGAGTACGAGCAGTACTTC. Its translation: CASSWDSTEYEQYF.

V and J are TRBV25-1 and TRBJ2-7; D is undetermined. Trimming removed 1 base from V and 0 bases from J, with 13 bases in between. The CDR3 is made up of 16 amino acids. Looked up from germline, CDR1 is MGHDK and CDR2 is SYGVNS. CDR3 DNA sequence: TGTGCCAGCAGTGAATTAGGTATAGTGGACTCCTACGAGCAGTACTTC. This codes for CASSELGIVDSYEQYF.

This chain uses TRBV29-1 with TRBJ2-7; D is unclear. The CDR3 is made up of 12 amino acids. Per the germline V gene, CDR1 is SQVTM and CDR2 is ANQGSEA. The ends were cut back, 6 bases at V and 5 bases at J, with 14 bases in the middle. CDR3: CSVLSDLDEQYF. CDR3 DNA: TGCAGCGTCCTCTCCGACTTGGACGAGCAGTACTTC.

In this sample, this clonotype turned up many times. CDR3 in amino acids: CASTPTSNYGYTF. The CDR3 nucleotides read TGTGCCAGCACCCCGACATCCAACTATGGCTACACCTTC. This chain connects TRBV28 to TRBJ1-2, with D hard to call. The CDR3 is 13 residues long. The germline CDR1 and CDR2 sequences are MDHEN and SYDVKM. The V end was cut by 7 bases, the J end by 2 bases, with 11 bases between.

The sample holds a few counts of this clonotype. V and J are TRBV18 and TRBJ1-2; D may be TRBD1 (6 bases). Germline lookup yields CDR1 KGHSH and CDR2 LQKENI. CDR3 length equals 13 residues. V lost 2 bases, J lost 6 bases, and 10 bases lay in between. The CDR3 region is CASSPGRGNGYTF. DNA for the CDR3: TGTGCCAGCTCACCAGGCAGGGGTAATGGCTACACCTTC.